In this sample, the clone carrying this T cell receptor (beta chain) turned up once. Its antigen remains unidentified. These data belong to a study of CD8+ T cells in alopecia areata. RNA was extracted and reverse transcribed into cDNA as the sequencing template. The data were produced by immunoSEQ multiplex PCR, yet TCRdb's version contains in-frame clones alone and is incomplete. Of more than 90,000 clones listed, around 64% were seen once; the top ten hold approximately 3%. Overall study results and limits: It was lesional scalp, especially alopecia totalis/universalis, that showed higher clonality than normal scalp.

The CDR3 is 14 residues long. V was pared by 1 base and J by 7 bases, with 11 bases between. Germline CDR1 reads SGHVS; CDR2 reads FNYEAQ. Sorted out of PBMCs were CD4+ T cells and CD8+ T cells. Sequences were obtained from CD4+ T cells sorted from blood. J is TRBJ1-5 and V is TRBV7-6, with TRBD1 as a possible D gene (5 bases). This receptor was obtained from a human donor in good health. CDR3 coding DNA: TGTGCCAGCAGCTTAGGGGCAGGGAACCAGCCCCAGCATTTT. Translation: CASSLGAGNQPQHF.